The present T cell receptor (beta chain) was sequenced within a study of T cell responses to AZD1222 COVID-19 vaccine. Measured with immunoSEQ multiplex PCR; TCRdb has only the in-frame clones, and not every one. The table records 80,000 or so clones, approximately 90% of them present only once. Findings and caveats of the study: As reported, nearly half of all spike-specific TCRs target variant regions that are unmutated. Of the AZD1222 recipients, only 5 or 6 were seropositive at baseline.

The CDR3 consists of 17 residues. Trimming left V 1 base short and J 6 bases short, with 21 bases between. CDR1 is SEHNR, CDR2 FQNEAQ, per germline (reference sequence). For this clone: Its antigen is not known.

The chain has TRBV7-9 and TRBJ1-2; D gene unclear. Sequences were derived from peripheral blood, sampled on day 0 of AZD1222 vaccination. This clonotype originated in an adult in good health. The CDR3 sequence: CASSLVPPKPHPNGYTF. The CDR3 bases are TGTGCCAGCAGCTTAGTGCCCCCCAAACCTCACCCAAATGGCTACACCTTC.